The 10 T cell receptor beta chains below all came from one sample that was sequenced in a study of STAT5B mutations in CD4+ large granular lymphocyte leukemia. Data came from immunoSEQ multiplex PCR; TCRdb stores just in-frame clones and leaves some out. The sample carries about 31,000 clones, 70% to 90% recorded once. The sequenced sample was CD4+ T cells from blood buffy coats. The receptors were sampled from a human donor in good health.

V gene TRBV19 combines with J gene TRBJ1-3; D is possibly TRBD1 (6 bases). This CDR3 region has 14 residues. The V end lost 1 base, the J end lost 2 bases, and 6 bases lay between the germline ends. Germline V CDR1 and CDR2: LNHDA, SQIVND (reference sequence). The CDR3 DNA reads as TGTGCCAGTAGTATAGGGACAGCTGGAAACACCATATATTTT. This codes for CASSIGTAGNTIYF.

The chain has TRBV4-1 and TRBJ2-3; 7 nucleotides match TRBD2. Germline V CDR1 and CDR2: MGHRA, YSYEKL. The length of the CDR3 is 15 residues. Trimming removed 6 bases from V and 3 bases from J; junction bases left unmatched: 9. The CDR3 DNA sequence: TGCGCCAGCAGGCGGGGCGGGAGTTGGACAGATACGCAGTATTTT. Translation gives CASRRGGSWTDTQYF.

The rearrangement links TRBV11-3 to TRBJ2-5, with a tentative D call TRBD2 (6 bases). The CDR3 runs to 15 residues. The V and J ends lost 3 bases and 2 bases respectively, with 13 bases between them. Germline CDR1 is SGHNT and CDR2 is YENEEA. The DNA of the CDR3 is TGTGCCAGCAGCTTTGTGCGCGGGGAACAAGAGACCCAGTACTTC. This encodes CASSFVRGEQETQYF.

The chain is built from TRBV6-6 and TRBJ2-6; TRBD1 or TRBD2 may be the D gene (5 bases each). Trimming took 4 bases from V and 0 from J, leaving 7 bases between them. The germline CDR1 and CDR2 sequences are MNHNY and SVGAGI (reference sequence). The CDR3 runs 15 residues. The CDR3 DNA is TGTGCCAGCAGTTCAGGGAGCTCTGGGGCCAACGTCCTGACTTTC. Translated: CASSSGSSGANVLTF.

Details on this clone: Distinct nucleotide sequences in the sample also encode this CDR3. The rearrangement joins TRBV18 to TRBJ1-2; D unresolved. V was cut by 3 bases and J by 6 bases, with 8 bases left in between. The CDR3 loop spans 12 amino acids. The germline V gene has CDR1 KGHSH and CDR2 LQKENI. The CDR3 sequence is CASSPQENGYTF. CDR3 DNA sequence: TGTGCCAGCTCACCCCAGGAGAATGGCTACACCTTC.

Only a few counts were recorded for this clone. V gene TRBV7-8 combines with J gene TRBJ2-7; D is unresolved. This CDR3 is 11 amino acids long. Germline V gene data show CDR1 as SGHVS and CDR2 as FQNEAQ. V was pared by 5 bases and J by 6 bases, with 8 bases between. CDR3 nucleotides: TGTGCCAGCAGCCTGACCAGCGAGCAGTACTTC. It is translated as CASSLTSEQYF.

This chain joins TRBV27 and TRBJ1-4; D is possibly TRBD1 (6 bases). Germline CDR1 MNHEY, CDR2 SMNVEV (reference sequence). This CDR3 is built from 15 residues. The V end lost 3 bases, the J end lost 5 bases, and 13 bases lay between the germline ends. CDR3 coding DNA: TGTGCCAGCAGTTTTCTGGTGGGGGGCAATGAAAAACTGTTTTTT. Amino acids: CASSFLVGGNEKLFF. The entire variable domain, with the rest obtained from reference TRBV27 and TRBJ1-4, is as follows: EAQVTQNPRYLITVTGKKLTVTCSQNMNHEYMSWYRQDPGLGLRQIYYSMNVEVTDKGDVPEGYKVSRKEKRNFPLILESPSPNQTSLYFCASSFLVGGNEKLFFGSGTQLSVL.

The chain joins TRBV6-1 to TRBJ2-7; D might be TRBD1 (6 bases). V lost 6 bases to trimming and J lost 3 bases, with 18 bases between them. Looked up from germline, CDR1 is MNHNS and CDR2 is SASEGT. This CDR3 is 15 amino acids long. CDR3: CASSPTGTPYYEQYF. The CDR3 bases are TGTGCCAGCAGCCCTACAGGGACCCCCTACTACGAGCAGTACTTC.

A remark on this clone: The same CDR3 can be traced to other DNA sequences in this sample. V usage is TRBV7-2 and J usage is TRBJ2-1; 10 nucleotides align to TRBD1. This CDR3 is 15 amino acids long. Germline loops: CDR1 SGHTA, CDR2 FQGNSA. Germline trimming cut 5 bases from V and 6 bases from J; bases unmatched to any gene: 7. The CDR3 protein is CASSTWTGGGNEQFF. CDR3 DNA sequence: TGTGCCAGCAGCACGTGGACAGGGGGGGGCAATGAGCAGTTCTTC.

The genes are TRBV4-2 and TRBJ1-4; TRBD1 matches at 7 bases. V was clipped by 0 bases and J by 4 bases; unmatched bases: 14. The CDR3 has 19 amino acids. Germline loops: CDR1 LGHNA, CDR2 YNFKEQ. CDR3 residues: CASSQDIAGGGVGNEKLFF. The CDR3 DNA follows: TGTGCCAGCAGCCAAGATATAGCGGGAGGGGGCGTCGGTAATGAAAAACTGTTTTTT.